This is a list of T cell receptor beta chains from one sample in a study of blood T cell repertoires in COVID-19. Profiling relied on immunoSEQ multiplex PCR, and the TCRdb table lists in-frame clones only, not all of them. This repertoire shows about 150,000 clones, around 86% found once; its top ten account for around 2.5%. The specimen sequenced was peripheral blood. Receptors were obtained from a woman older than 75 with COVID-19, enrolled during active disease. CDR3s include the opening cysteine and the closing phenylalanine or tryptophan. The order of the fields is D gene, V gene, clone size, J gene, CDR3 protein, CDR3 DNA. The D gene is left open where the match is weak. Clone size appears in some rows only: once, few, many, or a class for an expanded clone.

d_call: NA
v_call: TRBV27
clone_size: NA
j_call: TRBJ2-3
cdr3_aa: CASSMTTFSGTDTQYF
cdr3_nt: TGTGCCAGCAGTATGACTACCTTCTCCGGCACAGATACGCAGTATTTT

d_call: TRBD1
v_call: TRBV6-5
clone_size: NA
j_call: TRBJ2-3
cdr3_aa: CASSSWTGEDTDTQYF
cdr3_nt: TGTGCCAGCAGTTCCTGGACAGGGGAGGACACAGATACGCAGTATTTT

d_call: TRBD1
v_call: TRBV5-4
clone_size: NA
j_call: TRBJ2-5
cdr3_aa: CASSLGDRGGQETQYF
cdr3_nt: TGTGCCAGCAGCTTGGGGGACAGGGGCGGACAAGAGACCCAGTACTTC

d_call: NA
v_call: TRBV7-3
clone_size: NA
j_call: TRBJ2-3
cdr3_aa: CASSFSGSRTDTQYF
cdr3_nt: TGTGCCAGCAGCTTCTCCGGGAGTCGGACAGATACGCAGTATTTT

d_call: TRBD1
v_call: TRBV11-3
clone_size: NA
j_call: TRBJ2-2
cdr3_aa: CASSPGQLGETGELFF
cdr3_nt: TGTGCCAGCAGCCCGGGACAGCTAGGGGAGACCGGGGAGCTGTTTTTT

d_call: TRBD2
v_call: TRBV3-1/TRBV3-2
clone_size: NA
j_call: TRBJ2-1
cdr3_aa: CASSSDGTSWDEQFF
cdr3_nt: TGTGCCAGCAGCAGCGATGGGACTAGCTGGGATGAGCAGTTCTTC

d_call: TRBD1
v_call: TRBV7-9
clone_size: NA
j_call: TRBJ1-1
cdr3_aa: CASSPIKQGADTEAFF
cdr3_nt: TGTGCCAGCAGCCCTATAAAACAGGGGGCGGACACTGAAGCTTTCTTT

d_call: NA
v_call: TRBV28
clone_size: NA
j_call: TRBJ1-2
cdr3_aa: CASSSQAPYGYTF
cdr3_nt: TGTGCCAGCAGTTCTCAAGCCCCTTATGGCTACACCTTC

d_call: TRBD1
v_call: TRBV4-3
clone_size: NA
j_call: TRBJ2-7
cdr3_aa: CASSQDIPGTGGIRSTYEQYF
cdr3_nt: TGCGCCAGCAGCCAGGACATTCCCGGGACAGGGGGAATTCGGTCAACTTACGAGCAGTACTTC

d_call: TRBD2
v_call: TRBV7-9
clone_size: NA
j_call: TRBJ2-3
cdr3_aa: CALSAAGGLADTQYF
cdr3_nt: TGTGCCCTAAGTGCGGCGGGAGGGTTGGCAGATACGCAGTATTTT

d_call: TRBD2
v_call: TRBV7-2
clone_size: NA
j_call: TRBJ2-7
cdr3_aa: CASSLGTSGDYEQYF
cdr3_nt: TGTGCCAGCAGCTTAGGGACTAGCGGAGACTACGAGCAGTACTTC

d_call: TRBD2
v_call: TRBV28
clone_size: NA
j_call: TRBJ2-7
cdr3_aa: CASSHRGLAGGTYEQYF
cdr3_nt: TGTGCCAGCAGCCATCGAGGACTAGCGGGAGGGACCTACGAGCAGTACTTC

d_call: NA
v_call: TRBV18
clone_size: NA
j_call: TRBJ1-5
cdr3_aa: CASSQESISAPVVF
cdr3_nt: TGTGCCAGCTCCCAGGAATCAATATCAGCCCCGGTAGTATTT

d_call: TRBD1
v_call: TRBV6-5
clone_size: NA
j_call: TRBJ2-7
cdr3_aa: CASSMTGSDEQYF
cdr3_nt: TGTGCCAGCAGTATGACAGGGTCGGACGAGCAGTACTTC

d_call: NA
v_call: TRBV2
clone_size: once
j_call: TRBJ1-5
cdr3_aa: CASSEGYSNQPQHF
cdr3_nt: TGTGCCAGCAGTGAAGGTTATAGCAATCAGCCCCAGCATTTT

d_call: TRBD1
v_call: TRBV14
clone_size: NA
j_call: TRBJ1-2
cdr3_aa: CASSLDRVDLYGYTF
cdr3_nt: TGTGCCAGCAGCCTGGACAGGGTGGACCTCTATGGCTACACCTTC

d_call: TRBD2
v_call: TRBV7-6
clone_size: NA
j_call: TRBJ2-7
cdr3_aa: CASSLAPGLTVNEQYF
cdr3_nt: TGTGCCAGCAGCTTAGCGCCGGGACTAACAGTCAACGAGCAGTACTTC

d_call: NA
v_call: TRBV2
clone_size: NA
j_call: TRBJ1-1
cdr3_aa: CASSGQDNTEAFF
cdr3_nt: TGTGCCAGCAGTGGACAGGACAACACTGAAGCTTTCTTT

d_call: TRBD2
v_call: TRBV7-9
clone_size: NA
j_call: TRBJ2-7
cdr3_aa: CASSPSGSSEQYF
cdr3_nt: TGTGCCAGCAGCCCGAGCGGGAGTAGCGAGCAGTACTTC

d_call: NA
v_call: TRBV3-1/TRBV3-2
clone_size: few
j_call: TRBJ1-2
cdr3_aa: CASSQGPQNGYTF
cdr3_nt: TGTGCCAGCAGCCAAGGGCCGCAGAATGGCTACACCTTC

d_call: TRBD1
v_call: TRBV6-4
clone_size: NA
j_call: TRBJ2-7
cdr3_aa: CASSPGTGYEQYF
cdr3_nt: TGTGCCAGCAGTCCCGGGACAGGCTACGAGCAGTACTTC

d_call: NA
v_call: TRBV4-3
clone_size: NA
j_call: TRBJ1-5
cdr3_aa: CASSVDSYQPQHF
cdr3_nt: TGCGCCAGCAGCGTAGACAGTTATCAGCCCCAGCATTTT

d_call: TRBD1
v_call: TRBV6-5
clone_size: once
j_call: TRBJ2-2
cdr3_aa: CASSYGGQGTGELFF
cdr3_nt: TGTGCCAGCAGTTACGGGGGACAGGGGACCGGGGAGCTGTTTTTT

d_call: TRBD2
v_call: TRBV20-1
clone_size: NA
j_call: TRBJ2-7
cdr3_aa: CSASLPSGYYEQYF
cdr3_nt: TGCAGTGCTAGTCTTCCTAGCGGATACTACGAGCAGTACTTC

d_call: TRBD1
v_call: TRBV7-9
clone_size: NA
j_call: TRBJ2-7
cdr3_aa: CASTKQGISYEQYF
cdr3_nt: TGTGCCAGCACTAAACAGGGGATCTCCTACGAGCAGTACTTC

d_call: NA
v_call: TRBV4-2
clone_size: NA
j_call: TRBJ1-5
cdr3_aa: CASSHHPREYNQPQHF
cdr3_nt: TGTGCCAGCAGCCACCACCCCCGGGAGTACAATCAGCCCCAGCATTTT

d_call: NA
v_call: TRBV28
clone_size: NA
j_call: TRBJ1-5
cdr3_aa: CASSLLGDNSNQPQHF
cdr3_nt: TGTGCCAGCAGTTTATTAGGGGACAATAGCAATCAGCCCCAGCATTTT

d_call: TRBD2
v_call: TRBV4-3
clone_size: once
j_call: TRBJ2-5
cdr3_aa: CASSQERGRALETQYF
cdr3_nt: TGCGCCAGCAGCCAAGAACGCGGGAGGGCCTTGGAGACCCAGTACTTC

d_call: NA
v_call: TRBV15
clone_size: few
j_call: TRBJ1-1
cdr3_aa: CATSRDLGGYTEAFF
cdr3_nt: TGTGCCACCAGCAGAGATCTCGGGGGGTACACTGAAGCTTTCTTT

d_call: TRBD1
v_call: TRBV2
clone_size: few
j_call: TRBJ1-1
cdr3_aa: CASSGNRGTEAFF
cdr3_nt: TGTGCCAGCAGTGGGAACAGGGGTACTGAAGCTTTCTTT

d_call: NA
v_call: TRBV12-3/TRBV12-4
clone_size: NA
j_call: TRBJ2-2
cdr3_aa: CASRQQVTGELFF
cdr3_nt: TGTGCCAGCAGGCAACAGGTCACCGGGGAGCTGTTTTTT

d_call: NA
v_call: TRBV7-2
clone_size: NA
j_call: TRBJ1-2
cdr3_aa: CASSDPGLEGYTF
cdr3_nt: TGTGCCAGCAGCGATCCGGGTTTAGAGGGCTACACCTTC

d_call: NA
v_call: TRBV7-9
clone_size: NA
j_call: TRBJ1-3
cdr3_aa: CASSLGMTAGNTIYF
cdr3_nt: TGTGCCAGCAGCTTAGGAATGACAGCTGGAAACACCATATATTTT

d_call: TRBD1
v_call: TRBV10-3
clone_size: NA
j_call: TRBJ1-5
cdr3_aa: CAIRAGTGLNQPQHF
cdr3_nt: TGTGCCATCAGGGCCGGGACAGGGCTCAATCAGCCCCAGCATTTT

d_call: NA
v_call: TRBV21-1
clone_size: NA
j_call: TRBJ2-3
cdr3_aa: CARQESTDTQYF
cdr3_nt: TGTGCCCGACAGGAGAGCACAGATACGCAGTATTTT

d_call: TRBD1
v_call: TRBV6-5
clone_size: once
j_call: TRBJ1-4
cdr3_aa: CASSPGQGGLFF
cdr3_nt: TGTGCCAGCAGCCCAGGACAGGGAGGACTGTTTTTT

d_call: NA
v_call: TRBV11-2
clone_size: NA
j_call: TRBJ1-1
cdr3_aa: CASSLFTGTEAFF
cdr3_nt: TGTGCCAGCAGCTTATTCACGGGAACTGAAGCTTTCTTT

d_call: NA
v_call: TRBV2
clone_size: few
j_call: TRBJ1-4
cdr3_aa: CASSGRGTNEKLFF
cdr3_nt: TGTGCCAGCAGTGGGCGAGGAACTAATGAAAAACTGTTTTTT

d_call: NA
v_call: TRBV3-1/TRBV3-2
clone_size: NA
j_call: TRBJ1-4
cdr3_aa: CASSQGLRQGYEKLFF
cdr3_nt: TGTGCCAGCAGCCAAGGATTAAGGCAGGGCTATGAAAAACTGTTTTTT

d_call: TRBD1
v_call: TRBV28
clone_size: NA
j_call: TRBJ1-2
cdr3_aa: CASSSINPGQKFYGYTF
cdr3_nt: TGTGCCAGCAGTTCTATAAATCCGGGACAGAAATTCTATGGCTACACCTTC

d_call: NA
v_call: TRBV28
clone_size: few
j_call: TRBJ1-1
cdr3_aa: CASSLYPYEGEDTEAFF
cdr3_nt: TGTGCCAGCAGTTTATACCCCTACGAGGGTGAGGACACTGAAGCTTTCTTT

d_call: TRBD1
v_call: TRBV7-9
clone_size: NA
j_call: TRBJ1-1
cdr3_aa: CASTSGQGWTEAFF
cdr3_nt: TGTGCCAGCACCTCGGGACAGGGGTGGACTGAAGCTTTCTTT

d_call: NA
v_call: TRBV6-5
clone_size: NA
j_call: TRBJ1-4
cdr3_aa: CASSSHGRGTNEKLFF
cdr3_nt: TGTGCCAGCAGTTCCCACGGCAGGGGCACTAATGAAAAACTGTTTTTT

d_call: NA
v_call: TRBV28
clone_size: NA
j_call: TRBJ2-7
cdr3_aa: CASSLPGITYEQYF
cdr3_nt: TGTGCCAGCTCCCTTCCGGGTATTACCTACGAGCAGTACTTC

d_call: TRBD1
v_call: TRBV27
clone_size: NA
j_call: TRBJ1-2
cdr3_aa: CASSFDRVSGYTF
cdr3_nt: TGTGCCAGCAGTTTCGACAGGGTATCTGGCTACACCTTC

d_call: NA
v_call: TRBV19
clone_size: NA
j_call: TRBJ2-6
cdr3_aa: CASEGWASGANVLTF
cdr3_nt: TGTGCCAGTGAAGGCTGGGCGTCAGGGGCCAACGTCCTGACTTTC

d_call: NA
v_call: TRBV28
clone_size: NA
j_call: TRBJ1-1
cdr3_aa: CASIGRRNTEAFF
cdr3_nt: TGTGCCAGCATAGGTAGGAGGAACACTGAAGCTTTCTTT

d_call: NA
v_call: TRBV3-1/TRBV3-2
clone_size: NA
j_call: TRBJ2-2
cdr3_aa: CASSSVVTGELFF
cdr3_nt: TGTGCCAGCAGCTCCGTTGTGACCGGGGAGCTGTTTTTT

d_call: NA
v_call: TRBV4-2
clone_size: NA
j_call: TRBJ1-1
cdr3_aa: CASSQDLDSAANTEAFF
cdr3_nt: TGTGCCAGCAGCCAAGATCTGGATTCCGCGGCGAACACTGAAGCTTTCTTT